These T cell receptor beta chains were read from a single sample in a study of blood T cell repertoires in COVID-19. Profiled with immunoSEQ multiplex PCR; TCRdb holds only in-frame clones, not every one. This table holds 29,000 or so clones, roughly 83% found once. The material sequenced was peripheral blood. The receptors were sampled from a man older than 75 with active COVID-19. The CDR3 runs from the conserved cysteine through the conserved F or W. The D gene is left open where the match is weak. For some rows the clone size is stated as once, few or many, or as a class when expanded; others skip it.

NA	TRBJ1-1	TRBV5-6	TRBD1	12	TGTGCCAGCAGCCGCGGGACAGGTGAAGCTTTCTTT	CASSRGTGEAFF
NA	TRBJ2-1	TRBV10-1	NA	10	TGCGCCAGCCTAGTCCATGAGCAGTTCTTC	CASLVHEQFF
NA	TRBJ2-1	TRBV7-9	TRBD2	19	TGTGCCAGCAGCTTAGACCGCTCTAGCGGGGGGGCCTGGGGCAATGAGCAGTTCTTC	CASSLDRSSGGAWGNEQFF
NA	TRBJ2-3	TRBV10-1	TRBD2	15	TGCGCCAGCAGTGAGTCGACTAGCGGGGGGGGTACGCAGTATTTT	CASSESTSGGGTQYF
NA	TRBJ2-4	TRBV5-6	NA	15	TGTGCCAGCAGCCCGAGGGGGGGCAGTTTAAACATTCAGTACTTC	CASSPRGGSLNIQYF
NA	TRBJ2-1	TRBV5-5	TRBD1	17	TGTGCCAGCAGCTTGGCCTTTCCAGGGGGCGCCTACAATGAGCAGTTCTTC	CASSLAFPGGAYNEQFF
NA	TRBJ2-5	TRBV15	TRBD1	15	TGTGCCACCAGCGCTCAAACAGGGGGCGGTGAGACCCAGTACTTC	CATSAQTGGGETQYF
NA	TRBJ2-5	TRBV3-1/TRBV3-2	TRBD2	14	TGTGCCAGCAGCCAAGTGGGACTACAAGAGACCCAGTACTTC	CASSQVGLQETQYF
NA	TRBJ1-2	TRBV6-6	NA	12	TGTGCCAGCCTGAGTGGAGTGGATGGCTACACCTTC	CASLSGVDGYTF
NA	TRBJ1-4	TRBV25-1	NA	17	TGTGCCAGCAGTCGAGGACAGAATTCCTACTTACGTGAAAAACTGTTTTTT	CASSRGQNSYLREKLFF
NA	TRBJ2-1	TRBV7-9	NA	19	TGTGCCAGCAGCCGTCGTTGGGGGATCCGGGGGAGCTCCTACAATGAGCAGTTCTTC	CASSRRWGIRGSSYNEQFF
NA	TRBJ1-1	TRBV5-1	TRBD1	16	TGCGCCAGCAGCCCGCAGGACAGGCGGGGGGACACTGAAGCTTTCTTT	CASSPQDRRGDTEAFF
NA	TRBJ2-2	TRBV25-1	NA	13	TGTGCCAGCAGAAGCATCGGGGCCGGGGAGCTGTTTTTT	CASRSIGAGELFF
NA	TRBJ2-5	TRBV30	NA	13	TGTGCCTGGAGTGTCTTACAGGCGCGGACCCAGTACTTC	CAWSVLQARTQYF
NA	TRBJ1-3	TRBV30	NA	15	TGTGCCTGGAGTGTAGCGGGGGCGGGTGGAAACACCATATATTTT	CAWSVAGAGGNTIYF
NA	TRBJ1-6	TRBV6-5	NA	15	TGTGCCAGCAGTCCCCCGGGGAAAGGAGAATCACCCCTCCACTTT	CASSPPGKGESPLHF
NA	TRBJ2-3	TRBV6-2/TRBV6-3	NA	12	TGTGCCAGCAGCTATCAGGGAGATACGCAGTATTTT	CASSYQGDTQYF
NA	TRBJ1-5	TRBV10-3	TRBD1	16	TGTGCCATCAGTGAGTCTGGACAGGGAAGCAATCAGCCCCAGCATTTT	CAISESGQGSNQPQHF
NA	TRBJ1-2	TRBV30	TRBD1	14	TGTGCCTGGAGTGGAAACAGGGGGCTCTATGGCTACACCTTC	CAWSGNRGLYGYTF
NA	TRBJ1-6	TRBV19	TRBD1	16	TGTGCCAGTAGTCTGAAACAGGGGGCACAGAATTCACCCCTCCACTTT	CASSLKQGAQNSPLHF
NA	TRBJ2-5	TRBV7-9	TRBD2	16	TGTGCCAGCAGCTCACGGGGCTTAGGGACTAGCGGGACCCAGTACTTC	CASSSRGLGTSGTQYF
NA	TRBJ2-5	TRBV10-3	NA	15	TGTGCCATCAGTGCTGAGGCGATTAACCAAGAGACCCAGTACTTC	CAISAEAINQETQYF
NA	TRBJ1-2	TRBV2	TRBD1	13	TGTGCCAGCAGGGGGACAGTCGTCTATGGCTACACCTTC	CASRGTVVYGYTF
NA	TRBJ2-2	TRBV2	TRBD2	14	TGTGCCAGCAAAAGACTAGCGGCCACCGGGGAGCTGTTTTTT	CASKRLAATGELFF
NA	TRBJ2-5	TRBV20-1	TRBD1	10	TGCAGTGCCAGGGGGGAGACCCAGTACTTC	CSARGETQYF
NA	TRBJ1-1	TRBV7-9	TRBD1	15	TGTGCCAGCAGCTTAGCAGGGACAGGGAACACTGAAGCTTTCTTT	CASSLAGTGNTEAFF
NA	TRBJ1-2	TRBV4-1	NA	14	TGCGCCAGCAGCCAAGAGGTGGGGGGCTATGGCTACACCTTC	CASSQEVGGYGYTF
few	TRBJ1-2	TRBV5-1	TRBD1	14	TGCGCCAGCAGCCTTCGGGACAGTTTTTCGGGCTACACCTTC	CASSLRDSFSGYTF
NA	TRBJ1-4	TRBV29-1	NA	14	TGCAGCGTTGAATACCCATCCCAGGGTGAAAAACTGTTTTTT	CSVEYPSQGEKLFF
NA	TRBJ2-1	TRBV5-1	TRBD2	17	TGCGCCAGCAGCTTGCGATACGATCCGGGACTACGAAATGAGCAGTTCTTC	CASSLRYDPGLRNEQFF
NA	TRBJ2-1	TRBV19	NA	14	TGTGCCAGTGCACGACTAGTAGGGTACAATGAGCAGTTCTTC	CASARLVGYNEQFF
few	TRBJ1-6	TRBV12-5	TRBD1	13	TGTGCTAGTGCCCAACAGGGGAATTCACCCCTCCACTTT	CASAQQGNSPLHF
NA	TRBJ2-2	TRBV7-3	NA	17	TGTGCCAGCAGCTTAAGAGGCGGTCAGGGGGGCACCGGGGAGCTGTTTTTT	CASSLRGGQGGTGELFF
once	TRBJ2-7	TRBV2	TRBD2	14	TGTGCCAGCAGTGTGGCACTAGCGGTTTACGAGCAGTACTTC	CASSVALAVYEQYF
NA	TRBJ1-5	TRBV4-1	NA	16	TGCGCCAGCAGCCAAGAGAGGAACAGGGGCAATCAGCCCCAGCATTTT	CASSQERNRGNQPQHF
once	TRBJ2-2	TRBV19	TRBD1	15	TGTGCCAGTAGTATTAAGGGGGCAAACACCGGGGAGCTGTTTTTT	CASSIKGANTGELFF
NA	TRBJ2-1	TRBV18	TRBD1	15	TGTGCCAGCTCACCCGGGACAGGGAAGGGCCATGAGCAGTTCTTC	CASSPGTGKGHEQFF
NA	TRBJ1-1	TRBV3-1/TRBV3-2	NA	15	TGTGCCAGCAGCCCTTACGGGGGTCCGAACACTGAAGCTTTCTTT	CASSPYGGPNTEAFF
NA	TRBJ2-7	TRBV19	NA	15	TGTGCCAGTAGTATTGGGGGGGCCCCGACTAGCGAGCAGTACTTC	CASSIGGAPTSEQYF
NA	TRBJ1-5	TRBV27	TRBD1	15	TGTGCCAGCAGCCTCACAGGGGGAGGAATTCAGCCCCAGCATTTT	CASSLTGGGIQPQHF
NA	TRBJ2-5	TRBV7-6	TRBD2	17	TGTGCCAGCAGCTTCCGGGGGAGCGGGGGGACCCAAGAGACCCAGTACTTC	CASSFRGSGGTQETQYF
NA	TRBJ1-2	TRBV11-2	NA	15	TGTGCCAGCAGCTTAGATGGACAGCGTAACTATGGCTACACCTTC	CASSLDGQRNYGYTF
NA	TRBJ2-3	TRBV5-1	TRBD1	17	TGCGCCAGTACCCCCACCGGGACAGGGGCGAACACAGATACGCAGTATTTT	CASTPTGTGANTDTQYF
few	TRBJ2-2	TRBV25-1	NA	16	TGTGCCAGCAGTGAATCTACGGGGGTGGCCACCGGGGAGCTGTTTTTT	CASSESTGVATGELFF
once	TRBJ2-7	TRBV6-6	NA	12	TGTGCCAGCAAAGGGGACTCCTACGAGCAGTACTTC	CASKGDSYEQYF
NA	TRBJ1-1	TRBV6-5	TRBD1	14	TGTGCCAGCATTAACCTCGACAGGGAAAATGAAGCTTTCTTT	CASINLDRENEAFF
NA	TRBJ1-1	TRBV6-5	NA	13	TGTGCCAGCAGATACATACAGGGTTCTGAAGCTTTCTTT	CASRYIQGSEAFF
NA	TRBJ1-5	TRBV6-1	NA	15	TGTGCCAGCAGTGAAAGCGGGGGCGCGGATCAGCCCCAGCATTTT	CASSESGGADQPQHF
NA	TRBJ2-5	TRBV5-4	NA	13	TGTGCCAGCAGCTTGGGACTAGAAGAGACCCAGTACTTC	CASSLGLEETQYF
NA	TRBJ2-7	TRBV10-3	TRBD1	14	TGTGCCATCAAGGGACAGGAGACTTCCTACGAGCAGTACTTC	CAIKGQETSYEQYF
few	TRBJ2-7	TRBV25-1	TRBD1	13	TGTGCCAGCAGAGCAGGGGGTAGTTACGAGCAGTACTTC	CASRAGGSYEQYF
NA	TRBJ2-3	TRBV19	NA	15	TGTGCCAGTAGTATACGAGGGGGGGGCGCAGATACGCAGTATTTT	CASSIRGGGADTQYF
NA	TRBJ2-2	TRBV6-5	TRBD1	15	TGTGCCAGCAGGTCAGGGGGCTCGAACACCGGGGAGCTGTTTTTT	CASRSGGSNTGELFF
NA	TRBJ2-1	TRBV6-6	NA	11	TGTGCCAGCAGAAACGACTATGAGCAGTTCTTC	CASRNDYEQFF
medium-sized	TRBJ2-5	TRBV5-1	TRBD2	16	TGCGCCAGCAGCTGGGGGTCTAGCGGGGGCCAAGAGACCCAGTACTTC	CASSWGSSGGQETQYF
NA	TRBJ1-1	TRBV19	NA	16	TGTGCCAGTAGTATAGGCATTACAGGGATGAACACTGAAGCTTTCTTT	CASSIGITGMNTEAFF
few	TRBJ1-6	TRBV6-5	NA	14	TGTGCCAGCAGCCCGGACAGTGGGAATTCACCCCTCCACTTT	CASSPDSGNSPLHF
NA	TRBJ2-1	TRBV6-1	NA	14	TGTGCCAGCAGTGAACGGGACTCTTACAATGAGCAGTTCTTC	CASSERDSYNEQFF
few	TRBJ2-7	TRBV19	TRBD1	15	TGTGCCAGTAGTTCCCGAGGACAGGGAGTTTACGAGCAGTACTTC	CASSSRGQGVYEQYF